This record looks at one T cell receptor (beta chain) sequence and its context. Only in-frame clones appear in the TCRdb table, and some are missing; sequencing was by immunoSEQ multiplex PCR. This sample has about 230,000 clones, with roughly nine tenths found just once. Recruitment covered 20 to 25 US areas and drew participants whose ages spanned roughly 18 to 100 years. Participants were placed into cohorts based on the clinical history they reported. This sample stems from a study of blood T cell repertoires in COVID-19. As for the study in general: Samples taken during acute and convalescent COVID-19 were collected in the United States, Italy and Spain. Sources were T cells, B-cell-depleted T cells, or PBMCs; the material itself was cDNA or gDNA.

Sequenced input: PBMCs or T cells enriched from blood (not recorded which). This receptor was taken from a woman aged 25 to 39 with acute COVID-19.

CDR3 nucleotide sequence: TGCGCCAGCAGCCAAGATTCGCGGGCGCGGGACACTGAAGCTTTCTTT. Its translation is CASSQDSRARDTEAFF. This chain joins TRBV4-1 and TRBJ1-1; D unresolved. The germline V gene has CDR1 MGHRA and CDR2 YSYEKL. The CDR3 spans 16 residues. V was trimmed by 0 bases and J by 3 bases, leaving 14 bases between them.